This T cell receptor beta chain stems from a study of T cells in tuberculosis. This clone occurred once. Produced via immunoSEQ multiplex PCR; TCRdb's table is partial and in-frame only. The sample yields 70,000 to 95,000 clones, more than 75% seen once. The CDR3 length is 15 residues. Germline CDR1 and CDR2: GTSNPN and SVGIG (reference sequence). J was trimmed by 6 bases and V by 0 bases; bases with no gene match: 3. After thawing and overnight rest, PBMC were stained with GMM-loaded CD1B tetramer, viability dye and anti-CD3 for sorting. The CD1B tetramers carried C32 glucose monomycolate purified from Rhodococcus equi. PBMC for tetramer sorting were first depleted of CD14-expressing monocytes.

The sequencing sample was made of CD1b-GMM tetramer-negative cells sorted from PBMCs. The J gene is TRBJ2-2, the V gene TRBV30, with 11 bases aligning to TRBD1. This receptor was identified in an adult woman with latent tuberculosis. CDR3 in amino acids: CAWSVGTGGAGELFF. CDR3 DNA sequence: TGTGCCTGGAGTGTCGGGACAGGGGGTGCCGGGGAGCTGTTTTTT.